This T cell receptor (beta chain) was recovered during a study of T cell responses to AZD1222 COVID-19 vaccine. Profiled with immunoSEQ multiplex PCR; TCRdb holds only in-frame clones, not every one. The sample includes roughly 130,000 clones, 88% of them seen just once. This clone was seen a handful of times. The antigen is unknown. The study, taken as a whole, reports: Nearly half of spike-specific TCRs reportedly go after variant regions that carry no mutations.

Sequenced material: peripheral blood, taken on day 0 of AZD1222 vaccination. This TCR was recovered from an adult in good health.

This CDR3 reads CATSRSWTSAQAGELFF. The CDR3 DNA is TGTGCCACCAGCAGATCTTGGACATCGGCTCAGGCCGGGGAGCTGTTTTTT. The V gene is TRBV15, the J gene TRBJ2-2; tentatively, D is TRBD1 (5 bases). Germline CDR1 is LNHNV and CDR2 is YYDKDF (reference sequence). V was trimmed by 2 bases and J by 6 bases, leaving 19 bases between them. This CDR3 spans 17 amino acids.